The clone carrying this T cell receptor (beta chain) is judged medium-sized. Its antigen is unknown. The sample is drawn from a study of T cell repertoires in aging, cancer and after chemotherapy. Overall study context: Donors were grouped into six age bands spanning 30 or younger through 70 or older. The full dataset contained around 8.2 million TCR reads. Patients with glioblastoma brain tumors were sampled before and after temozolomide-based therapy. Study results and caveats: Untreated cancer patients had significantly lower blood TCR diversity than age-matched healthy donors.

Amplification of TCR beta used genomic DNA extracted from peripheral blood. TRB rearrangements spanning V, D and J were amplified using mixed TRB-A/B primers. TCRdb recomputed calls from the multiplex PCR reads with MiXCR, one row per CDR3 protein. The sample contains about 3,800 distinct CDR3 sequences, around 28% of which appear only once. Germline V lookup: CDR1 MNHEY, CDR2 SMNVEV (reference sequence). The J segment lost 4 bases and the V segment lost 2 bases, leaving 3 bases of the junction unmatched. The CDR3 length is 15 residues. The receptor comes from a human donor with a solid tumor. The sample was blood. V and J are TRBV27 and TRBJ2-1; 9 nucleotides agree with TRBD1. CDR3 protein: CASSLRTGEYNEQFF. The CDR3 DNA sequence: TGTGCCAGCAGTTTAAGGACAGGGGAGTACAATGAGCAGTTCTTC.